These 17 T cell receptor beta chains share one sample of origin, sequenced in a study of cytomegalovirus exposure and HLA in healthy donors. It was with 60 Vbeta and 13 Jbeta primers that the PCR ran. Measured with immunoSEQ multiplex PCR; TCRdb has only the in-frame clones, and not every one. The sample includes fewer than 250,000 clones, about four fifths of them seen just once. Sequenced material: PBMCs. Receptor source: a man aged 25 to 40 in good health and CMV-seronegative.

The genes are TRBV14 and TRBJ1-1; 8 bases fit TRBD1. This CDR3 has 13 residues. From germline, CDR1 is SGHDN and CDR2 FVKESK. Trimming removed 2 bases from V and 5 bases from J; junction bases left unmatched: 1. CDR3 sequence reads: CASSQTGGTEAFF. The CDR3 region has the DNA TGTGCCAGCAGCCAAACAGGGGGGACTGAAGCTTTCTTT.

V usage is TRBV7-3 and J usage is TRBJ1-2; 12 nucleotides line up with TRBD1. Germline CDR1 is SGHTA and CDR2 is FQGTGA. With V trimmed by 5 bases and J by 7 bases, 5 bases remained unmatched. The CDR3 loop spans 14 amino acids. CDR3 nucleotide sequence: TGTGCCAGCAGCCGGGACAGGGGGCAGGGTGGCTACACCTTC. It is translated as CASSRDRGQGGYTF.

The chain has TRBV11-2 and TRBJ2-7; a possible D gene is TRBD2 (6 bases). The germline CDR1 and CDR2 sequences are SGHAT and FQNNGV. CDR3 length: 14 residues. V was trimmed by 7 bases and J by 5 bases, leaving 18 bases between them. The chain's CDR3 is CASTSPPGVHEQYF. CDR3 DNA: TGTGCCAGCACCTCCCCCCCGGGGGTTCACGAGCAGTACTTC.

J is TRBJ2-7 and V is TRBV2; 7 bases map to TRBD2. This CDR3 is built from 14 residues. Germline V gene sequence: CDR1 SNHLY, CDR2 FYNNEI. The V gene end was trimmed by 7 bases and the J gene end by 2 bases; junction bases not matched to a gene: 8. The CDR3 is CASKGGGGTYEQYF. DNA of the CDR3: TGTGCCAGCAAGGGTGGGGGAGGGACCTACGAGCAGTACTTC.

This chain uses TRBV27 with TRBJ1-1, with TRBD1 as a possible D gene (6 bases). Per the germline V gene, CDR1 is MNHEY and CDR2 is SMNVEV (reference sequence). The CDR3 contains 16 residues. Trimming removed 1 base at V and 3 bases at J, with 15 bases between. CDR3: CASSLYQGRIDTEAFF. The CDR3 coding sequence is TGTGCCAGCAGTTTATATCAGGGGCGAATCGACACTGAAGCTTTCTTT.

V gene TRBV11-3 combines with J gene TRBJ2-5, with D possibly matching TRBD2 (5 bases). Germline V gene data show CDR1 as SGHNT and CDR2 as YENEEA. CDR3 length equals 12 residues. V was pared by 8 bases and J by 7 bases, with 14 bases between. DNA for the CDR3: TGTGCCAGCTCTGGCAGTGCGGGGACCCAGTACTTC. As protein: CASSGSAGTQYF.

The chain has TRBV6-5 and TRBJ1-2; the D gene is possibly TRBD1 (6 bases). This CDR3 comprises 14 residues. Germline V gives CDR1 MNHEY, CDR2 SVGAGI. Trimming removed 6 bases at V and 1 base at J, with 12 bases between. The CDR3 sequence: CASRRQQGNYGYTF. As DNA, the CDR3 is TGTGCCAGCAGGCGCCAACAGGGTAACTATGGCTACACCTTC.

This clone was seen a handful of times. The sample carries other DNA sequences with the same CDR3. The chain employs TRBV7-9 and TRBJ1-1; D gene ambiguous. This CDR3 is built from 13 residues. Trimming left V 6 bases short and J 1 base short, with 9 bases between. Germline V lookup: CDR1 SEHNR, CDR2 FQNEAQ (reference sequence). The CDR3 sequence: CASSPTGNTEAFF. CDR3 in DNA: TGTGCCAGCAGTCCGACGGGGAACACTGAAGCTTTCTTT.

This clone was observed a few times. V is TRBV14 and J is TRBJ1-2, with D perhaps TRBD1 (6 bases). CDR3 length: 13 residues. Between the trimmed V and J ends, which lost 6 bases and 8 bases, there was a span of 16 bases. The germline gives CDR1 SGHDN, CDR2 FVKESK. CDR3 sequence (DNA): TGTGCCAGCAGTCCGGGACACATGGAGGGCTACACCTTC. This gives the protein CASSPGHMEGYTF.

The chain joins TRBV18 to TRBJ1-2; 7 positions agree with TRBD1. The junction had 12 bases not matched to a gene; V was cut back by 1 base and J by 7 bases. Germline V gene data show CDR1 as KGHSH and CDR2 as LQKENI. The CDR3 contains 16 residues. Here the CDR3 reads CASSPQLEGAVRGYTF. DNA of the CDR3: TGTGCCAGCTCACCACAGTTGGAGGGGGCGGTACGTGGCTACACCTTC.

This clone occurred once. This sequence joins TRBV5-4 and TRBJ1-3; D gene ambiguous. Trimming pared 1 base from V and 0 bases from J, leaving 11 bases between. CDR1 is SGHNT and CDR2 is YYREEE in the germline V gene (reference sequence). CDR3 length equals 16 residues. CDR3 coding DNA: TGTGCCAGCAGCTTGTCCGGGGTTCCCTCTGGAAACACCATATATTTT. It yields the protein CASSLSGVPSGNTIYF.

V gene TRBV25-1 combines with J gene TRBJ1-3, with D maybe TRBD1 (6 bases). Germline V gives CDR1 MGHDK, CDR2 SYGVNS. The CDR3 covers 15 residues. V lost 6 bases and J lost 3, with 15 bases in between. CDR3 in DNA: TGTGCCAGCAGACTGGACAGTAGCATTGGAAACACCATATATTTT. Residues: CASRLDSSIGNTIYF.

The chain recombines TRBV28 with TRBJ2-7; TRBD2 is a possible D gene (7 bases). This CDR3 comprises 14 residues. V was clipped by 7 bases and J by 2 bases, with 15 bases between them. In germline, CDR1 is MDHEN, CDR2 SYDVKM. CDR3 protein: CASKGEGPPYEQYF. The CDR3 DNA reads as TGTGCCAGCAAGGGGGAGGGCCCCCCCTACGAGCAGTACTTC.

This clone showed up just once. The CDR3 DNA follows: TGCGCCAGCAGCTGGCCCCAGGGGACAGATACGCAGTATTTT. The encoded protein is CASSWPQGTDTQYF. V and J are TRBV5-1 and TRBJ2-3; possibly TRBD1 for D (6 bases). The CDR3 length is 14 residues. V was clipped by 3 bases and J by 3 bases, with 11 bases between them. The germline gives CDR1 SGHRS, CDR2 YFSETQ.

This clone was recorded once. The CDR3 DNA reads as TGTGCCATCAGTGATTTAGCATCTGAGCAGTACTTC. It encodes CAISDLASEQYF. V and J are TRBV10-3 and TRBJ2-7; unclear D gene. This CDR3 comprises 12 residues. Germline V gene data show CDR1 as ENHRY and CDR2 as SYGVKD. Trimming shortened V by 3 bases and J by 7 bases, and 10 bases separated the two germline ends.

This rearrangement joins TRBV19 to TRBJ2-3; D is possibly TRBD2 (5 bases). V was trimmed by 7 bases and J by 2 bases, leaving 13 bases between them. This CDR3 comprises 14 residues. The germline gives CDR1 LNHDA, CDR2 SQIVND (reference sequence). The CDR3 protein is CASKKSGFTDTQYF. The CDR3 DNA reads TGTGCCAGTAAGAAGAGCGGATTCACAGATACGCAGTATTTT.

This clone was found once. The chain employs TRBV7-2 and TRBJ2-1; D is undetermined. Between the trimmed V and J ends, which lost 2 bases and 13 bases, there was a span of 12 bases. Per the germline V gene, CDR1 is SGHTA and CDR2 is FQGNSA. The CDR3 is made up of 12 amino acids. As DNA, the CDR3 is TGTGCCAGCAGCTTACCTACAGTTGAACAGTTCTTC. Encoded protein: CASSLPTVEQFF.